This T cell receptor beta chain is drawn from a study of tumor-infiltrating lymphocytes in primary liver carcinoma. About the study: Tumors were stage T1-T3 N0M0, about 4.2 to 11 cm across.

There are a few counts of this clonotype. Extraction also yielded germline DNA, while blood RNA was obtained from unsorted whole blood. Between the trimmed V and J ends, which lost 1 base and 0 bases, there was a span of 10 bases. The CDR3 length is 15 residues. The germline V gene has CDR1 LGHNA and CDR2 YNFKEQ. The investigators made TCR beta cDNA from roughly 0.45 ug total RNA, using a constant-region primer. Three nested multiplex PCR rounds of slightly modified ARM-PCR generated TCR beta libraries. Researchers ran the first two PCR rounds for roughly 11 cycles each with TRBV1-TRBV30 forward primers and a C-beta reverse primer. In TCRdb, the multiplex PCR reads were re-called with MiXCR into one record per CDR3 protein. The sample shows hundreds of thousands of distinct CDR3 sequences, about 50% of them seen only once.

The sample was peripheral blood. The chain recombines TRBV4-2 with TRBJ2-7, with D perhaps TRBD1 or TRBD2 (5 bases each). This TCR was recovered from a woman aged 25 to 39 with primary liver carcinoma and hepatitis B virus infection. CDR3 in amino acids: CASSQGSGTSYEQYF. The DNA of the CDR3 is TGTGCCAGCAGCCAAGGATCCGGGACCTCCTACGAGCAGTACTTC.